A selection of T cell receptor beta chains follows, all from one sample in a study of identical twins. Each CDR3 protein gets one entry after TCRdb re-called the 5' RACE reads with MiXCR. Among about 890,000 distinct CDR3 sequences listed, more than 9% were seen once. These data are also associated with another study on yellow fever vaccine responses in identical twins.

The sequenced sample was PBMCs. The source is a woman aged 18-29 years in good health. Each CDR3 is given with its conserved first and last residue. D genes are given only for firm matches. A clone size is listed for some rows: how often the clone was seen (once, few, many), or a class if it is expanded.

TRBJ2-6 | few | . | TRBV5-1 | CASSSAEVFGGSGANVLTF | TGCGCCAGCAGTTCCGCCGAGGTTTTTGGAGGCTCTGGGGCCAACGTCCTGACTTTC
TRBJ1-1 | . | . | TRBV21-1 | CASSKGAEEEYTEAFF | TGTGCCAGCAGCAAAGGGGCAGAGGAGGAGTACACTGAAGCTTTCTTT
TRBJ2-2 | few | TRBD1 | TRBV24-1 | CATSEGTVNTGELFF | TGTGCCACCAGTGAAGGGACAGTAAACACCGGGGAGCTGTTTTTT
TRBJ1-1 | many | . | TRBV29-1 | CSVVRENTEAFF | TGCAGCGTTGTACGGGAGAACACTGAAGCTTTCTTT
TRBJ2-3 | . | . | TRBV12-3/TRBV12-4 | CASSPPGLFGTDTQYF | TGTGCCAGCAGTCCTCCGGGACTGTTCGGCACAGATACGCAGTATTTT
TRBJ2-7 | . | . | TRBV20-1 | CSARGGEQGWYEQYF | TGCAGTGCGAGGGGGGGGGAGCAGGGATGGTACGAGCAGTACTTC
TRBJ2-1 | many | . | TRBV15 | CATSSAGNRGSYNEQFF | TGTGCCACCAGCAGCGCAGGGAATAGGGGCTCCTACAATGAGCAGTTCTTC
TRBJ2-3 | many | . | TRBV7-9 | CASSLAKYTDTQYF | TGTGCCAGCAGCCTCGCTAAATACACAGATACGCAGTATTTT
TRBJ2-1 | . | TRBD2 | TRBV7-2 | CASSPGGLAGLYNEQFF | TGTGCCAGCAGCCCGGGAGGACTAGCGGGCCTGTACAATGAGCAGTTCTTC
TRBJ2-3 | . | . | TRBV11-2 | CASSLEGVVTDTQYF | TGTGCCAGCAGCTTAGAGGGAGTAGTTACAGATACGCAGTATTTT
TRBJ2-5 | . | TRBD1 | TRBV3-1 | CASSQPGGIETQYF | TGTGCCAGCAGCCAGCCAGGGGGAATCGAGACCCAGTACTTC
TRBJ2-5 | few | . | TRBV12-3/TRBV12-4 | CASSLGWAGVSETQYF | TGTGCCAGCAGTTTAGGTTGGGCCGGGGTTTCGGAGACCCAGTACTTC
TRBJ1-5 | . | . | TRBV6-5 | CASSGGGPQHF | TGTGCCAGCAGTGGGGGGGGGCCCCAGCATTTT
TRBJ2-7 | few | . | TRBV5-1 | CASSSRPLDEQYF | TGCGCCAGCAGCTCAAGACCCCTCGACGAGCAGTACTTC
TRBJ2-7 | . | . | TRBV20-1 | CSAHRDGLSYEQYF | TGCAGTGCTCACCGGGACGGACTCTCCTACGAGCAGTACTTC
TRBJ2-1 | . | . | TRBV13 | CASRSRGGNEQFF | TGTGCCAGCAGATCAAGGGGTGGAAATGAGCAGTTCTTC
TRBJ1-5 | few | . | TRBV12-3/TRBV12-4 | CASSQDRANQPQHF | TGTGCCAGCAGCCAAGACAGAGCCAATCAGCCCCAGCATTTT
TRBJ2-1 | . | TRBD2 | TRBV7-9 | CASSPFQLAGDYNEQFF | TGTGCCAGCAGCCCTTTTCAACTAGCGGGAGACTACAATGAGCAGTTCTTC
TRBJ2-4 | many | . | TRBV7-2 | CASSLGDIQYF | TGTGCCAGCAGCTTAGGGGACATTCAGTACTTC
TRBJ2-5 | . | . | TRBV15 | CATSSFWGAETQYF | TGTGCCACCAGCAGCTTTTGGGGGGCAGAGACCCAGTACTTC
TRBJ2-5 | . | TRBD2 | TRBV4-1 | CASSQDKTSGRVKETQYF | TGCGCCAGCAGCCAAGATAAGACTAGCGGGAGAGTCAAGGAGACCCAGTACTTC
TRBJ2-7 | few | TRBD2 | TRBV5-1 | CASSDPGTNYEQYF | TGCGCCAGCAGCGACCCCGGGACTAACTACGAGCAGTACTTC
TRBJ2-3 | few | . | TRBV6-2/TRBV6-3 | CASSYGMGKRPDTQYF | TGTGCCAGCAGTTACGGGATGGGCAAGCGCCCAGATACGCAGTATTTT
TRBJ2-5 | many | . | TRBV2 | CASSEGSSAGQRQETQYF | TGTGCCAGCAGTGAAGGTAGTTCTGCGGGACAGCGACAGGAGACCCAGTACTTC
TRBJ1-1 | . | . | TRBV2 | CASSVDSVNTEAFF | TGTGCCAGCAGTGTGGACAGTGTGAACACTGAAGCTTTCTTT
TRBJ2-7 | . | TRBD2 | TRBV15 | CATSLSAGLAKVGQYF | TGTGCCACCAGCCTATCCGCCGGACTAGCGAAGGTCGGGCAGTACTTC
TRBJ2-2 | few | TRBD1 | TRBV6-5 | CASSYFRLDRGRGTGELFF | TGTGCCAGCAGTTACTTTCGTCTGGACAGGGGGCGCGGGACCGGGGAGCTGTTTTTT
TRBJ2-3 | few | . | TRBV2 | CASDLGATSTDTQYF | TGTGCCAGTGACCTGGGGGCCACTAGCACAGATACGCAGTATTTT
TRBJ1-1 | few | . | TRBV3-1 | CASSHPGGRTEAFF | TGTGCCAGCAGCCATCCGGGGGGGCGCACTGAAGCTTTCTTT
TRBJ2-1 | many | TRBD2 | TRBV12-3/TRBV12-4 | CASSLAGGLRDEQFF | TGTGCCAGCAGCCTAGCGGGGGGCCTTAGGGATGAGCAGTTCTTC
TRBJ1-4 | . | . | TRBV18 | CASSPGRENEKLFF | TGTGCCAGCTCACCAGGACGGGAGAATGAAAAACTGTTTTTT
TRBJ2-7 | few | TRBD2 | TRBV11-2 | CASTLRASGSGEQYF | TGTGCCAGCACCCTTAGGGCTAGCGGGAGCGGGGAGCAGTACTTC
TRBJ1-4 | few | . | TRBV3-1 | CASSQVQGMNEKLFF | TGTGCCAGCAGCCAAGTGCAGGGGATGAATGAAAAACTGTTTTTT
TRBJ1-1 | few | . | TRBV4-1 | CASSQPGPTATNTEAFF | TGCGCCAGCAGCCAACCAGGACCGACAGCAACCAACACTGAAGCTTTCTTT
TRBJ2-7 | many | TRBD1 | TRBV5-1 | CASSRGGQGTYEQYF | TGCGCCAGCAGCAGGGGGGGACAGGGGACCTACGAGCAGTACTTC
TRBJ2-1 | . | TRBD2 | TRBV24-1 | CATSDSPGTSAYNEQFF | TGTGCCACCAGTGATTCCCCCGGGACTAGCGCGTACAATGAGCAGTTCTTC
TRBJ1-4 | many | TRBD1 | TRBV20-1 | CSASAGGTEKLFF | TGCAGTGCTAGCGCAGGGGGTACAGAAAAACTGTTTTTT
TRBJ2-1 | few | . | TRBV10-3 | CAIYSGLASDEQFF | TGTGCCATTTACTCCGGGCTAGCGAGCGATGAGCAGTTCTTC
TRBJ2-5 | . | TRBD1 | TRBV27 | CASSPWTGGTETQYF | TGTGCCAGCAGTCCTTGGACAGGGGGCACAGAGACCCAGTACTTC
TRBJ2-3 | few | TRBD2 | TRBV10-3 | CAISEGLVGDTQYF | TGTGCCATCAGTGAGGGACTAGTTGGTGATACGCAGTATTTT
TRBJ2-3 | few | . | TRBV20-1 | CSARDRLGFPTDTQYF | TGCAGTGCTAGAGACCGCCTAGGCTTTCCCACAGATACGCAGTATTTT
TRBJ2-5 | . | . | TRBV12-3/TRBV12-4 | CTSSGSTYQETQYF | TGTACCAGCAGCGGCTCTACGTACCAAGAGACCCAGTACTTC
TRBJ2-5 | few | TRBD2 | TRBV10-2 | CASSELAGVETQYF | TGCGCCAGCAGTGAATTAGCGGGGGTCGAGACCCAGTACTTC
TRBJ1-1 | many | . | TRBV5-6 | CASSLGDRINTEAFF | TGTGCCAGCAGCTTGGGTGACAGGATTAACACTGAAGCTTTCTTT
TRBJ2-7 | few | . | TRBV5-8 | CASSLAVVDEQYF | TGTGCCAGCAGCTTGGCCGTTGTGGACGAGCAGTACTTC
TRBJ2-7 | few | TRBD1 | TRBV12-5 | CASGLRDRGGDEQYF | TGTGCTAGTGGTCTCCGGGACAGGGGAGGCGACGAGCAGTACTTC
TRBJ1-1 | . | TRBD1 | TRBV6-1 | CASRHTGGLTEACF | TGTGCCAGCAGGCATACAGGGGGGTTGACTGAAGCTTGCTTT
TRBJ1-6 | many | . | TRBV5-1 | CASSFQSSRDSPLHF | TGCGCCAGCAGCTTTCAATCCAGTCGGGACTCACCCCTCCACTTT
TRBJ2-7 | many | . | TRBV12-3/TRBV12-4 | CSSGTEGKQYF | TGTAGCTCCGGGACGGAAGGGAAGCAGTACTTC
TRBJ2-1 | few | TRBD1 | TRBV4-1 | CASSLSDRGLYNEQFF | TGCGCCAGCAGCCTCTCGGACAGGGGCCTTTACAATGAGCAGTTCTTC
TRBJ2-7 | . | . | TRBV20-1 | CSASSGGKTYEQYF | TGCAGTGCTAGCTCTGGCGGAAAAACCTACGAGCAGTACTTC
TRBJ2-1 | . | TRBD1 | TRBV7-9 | CASSKLTGSPCNEQFF | TGTGCCAGCAGCAAACTGACAGGGAGCCCCTGCAATGAGCAGTTCTTC
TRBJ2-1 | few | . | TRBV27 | CASSSIGNTYNEQFF | TGTGCCAGCAGTTCGATCGGAAATACCTACAATGAGCAGTTCTTC
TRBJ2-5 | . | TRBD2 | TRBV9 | CASSVVPGLAEKETQYF | TGTGCCAGCAGCGTAGTCCCGGGACTAGCGGAGAAAGAGACCCAGTACTTC
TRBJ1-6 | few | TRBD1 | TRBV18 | CASAAGTGYNSPLHF | TGTGCCAGCGCGGCCGGGACAGGGTATAATTCACCCCTCCACTTT
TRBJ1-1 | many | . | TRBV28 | CASSLSRRTGEAFF | TGTGCCAGCAGTTTATCACGGAGAACAGGTGAAGCTTTCTTT
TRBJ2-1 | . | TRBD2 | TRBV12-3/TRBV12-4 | CASRPRLGGSDSYNEQFF | TGTGCCAGCAGACCCCGCTTGGGCGGGAGCGACTCCTACAATGAGCAGTTCTTC